Listed below are T cell receptor beta chains from one sample, sequenced in a study of identical twins. TCRdb reprocessed the 5' RACE reads with MiXCR, giving one entry per CDR3 protein. This repertoire shows about 530,000 distinct CDR3 sequences, about 15% found once; its top ten account for nearly 0.45%. The sample was also reused in another study, on yellow fever vaccine responses in identical twins.

Sequencing input: CD4+ T cells sorted from blood. The source of these receptors is a woman aged 18-29 years in good health. CDR3s include the opening cysteine and the closing phenylalanine or tryptophan. A D gene is named only where the DNA matches it firmly. Size is omitted from some rows. Given values are once, few, many or a class for expanded clones.

v_gene: TRBV11-1
abundance: .
d_gene: .
j_gene: TRBJ2-1
CDR3aa: CASSLTAWHNNDNEQFF
CDR3nt: TGTGCCAGCAGCTTAACAGCCTGGCATAACAATGACAATGAGCAGTTCTTC

v_gene: TRBV3-1
abundance: .
d_gene: TRBD2
j_gene: TRBJ2-1
CDR3aa: CASRPSGGAYNEQFF
CDR3nt: TGTGCCAGCAGACCAAGCGGGGGGGCCTACAATGAGCAGTTCTTC

v_gene: TRBV5-5
abundance: .
d_gene: .
j_gene: TRBJ2-5
CDR3aa: CASSSQGGTQETQYF
CDR3nt: TGTGCCAGCAGTTCACAAGGAGGGACCCAAGAGACCCAGTACTTC

v_gene: TRBV6-2/TRBV6-3
abundance: few
d_gene: .
j_gene: TRBJ2-6
CDR3aa: CASSFFSGANVLTF
CDR3nt: TGTGCCAGCAGTTTTTTCTCTGGGGCCAACGTCCTGACTTTC

v_gene: TRBV29-1
abundance: .
d_gene: .
j_gene: TRBJ2-5
CDR3aa: CSVFWGETQYF
CDR3nt: TGCAGCGTCTTTTGGGGGGAGACCCAGTACTTC

v_gene: TRBV7-6
abundance: .
d_gene: .
j_gene: TRBJ2-2
CDR3aa: CASSLAGVTNTGELFF
CDR3nt: TGTGCCAGCAGCTTAGCAGGGGTTACAAACACCGGGGAGCTGTTTTTT

v_gene: TRBV2
abundance: .
d_gene: TRBD1
j_gene: TRBJ1-2
CDR3aa: CASRDRGDLYGYTF
CDR3nt: TGTGCCAGCCGGGACAGGGGTGATTTATATGGCTACACCTTC

v_gene: TRBV24-1
abundance: many
d_gene: .
j_gene: TRBJ1-5
CDR3aa: CATSGGRSNQPQHF
CDR3nt: TGTGCCACCAGTGGGGGCCGAAGCAATCAGCCCCAGCATTTT

v_gene: TRBV25-1
abundance: few
d_gene: .
j_gene: TRBJ2-2
CDR3aa: CASSEYRGHQGYTGELFF
CDR3nt: TGTGCCAGCAGTGAATATCGGGGGCACCAAGGTTACACCGGGGAGCTGTTTTTT

v_gene: TRBV6-5
abundance: .
d_gene: TRBD1
j_gene: TRBJ1-3
CDR3aa: CASSYQGASGNTIYF
CDR3nt: TGTGCCAGCAGTTACCAGGGGGCGTCTGGAAACACCATATATTTT

v_gene: TRBV7-9
abundance: many
d_gene: .
j_gene: TRBJ1-2
CDR3aa: CASSSHTRNYGYTF
CDR3nt: TGTGCCAGCAGCTCCCACACCCGTAACTATGGCTACACCTTC